This entry lists 10 T cell receptor beta chains sequenced from one sample in a study of cytomegalovirus exposure and HLA in healthy donors. The PCR used 60 Vbeta and 13 Jbeta primers. Here immunoSEQ multiplex PCR was the method, and the copy in TCRdb shows in-frame clones only, minus some. The sample lists some 150,000 clones; approximately 80% were seen once. The specimen sequenced was PBMCs. The receptors here all came from a man aged 50 or older in good health and CMV-seropositive.

This clone has only a few counts. The chain is built from TRBV7-6 and TRBJ2-5, with D possibly being TRBD1 (6 bases). The CDR3 spans 16 residues. Trimming took off 5 bases at V and 0 bases at J, with 16 bases between the two ends. Looked up from germline, CDR1 is SGHVS and CDR2 is FNYEAQ. The CDR3 here is CASSEEGGLYQETQYF. The DNA of the CDR3 is TGTGCCAGCAGCGAAGAAGGGGGTTTGTACCAAGAGACCCAGTACTTC.

The chain uses TRBV19 and TRBJ1-5, with a weak D call TRBD1 (5 bases). Germline assignment: CDR1 LNHDA and CDR2 SQIVND (reference sequence). V shed 1 base and J shed 3 bases, with 13 bases lying between them. CDR3 length: 16 residues. The CDR3 reads CASSIVLGGTNQPQHF. The CDR3 DNA sequence: TGTGCCAGTAGTATAGTCTTGGGGGGGACCAATCAGCCCCAGCATTTT.

V gene TRBV6-5 combines with J gene TRBJ2-7; TRBD2 might be the D (6 bases). Germline CDR1 is MNHEY and CDR2 is SVGAGI. V was cut by 6 bases and J by 5 bases, with 11 bases left in between. There are 12 residues in the CDR3. In nucleotides, the CDR3 is TGTGCCAGCAGCCGAGGAGGGAACGAGCAGTACTTC. It encodes CASSRGGNEQYF.

V and J are TRBV13 and TRBJ2-2; TRBD2 aligns across 10 bases. This CDR3 region has 13 residues. The V gene's germline CDR1 is PRHDT and CDR2 FYEKMQ (reference sequence). With V trimmed by 6 bases and J by 6 bases, 1 base remained unmatched. The CDR3, as DNA: TGTGCCAGCAGGAGCGGGGGGGCCGGGGAGCTGTTTTTT. The encoded protein is CASRSGGAGELFF.

The rearrangement joins TRBV19 to TRBJ1-5, with unresolved D. V shed 5 bases and J shed 0 bases, with 5 bases lying between them. This CDR3 comprises 13 residues. Germline V gene data show CDR1 as LNHDA and CDR2 as SQIVND (reference sequence). The CDR3 loop is CASSENSNQPQHF. CDR3 DNA sequence: TGTGCCAGTAGTGAGAATAGCAATCAGCCCCAGCATTTT.

The V and J genes are TRBV4-1 and TRBJ2-5, with 7 positions matching TRBD2. V lost 0 bases to trimming and J lost 5 bases; unmatched junction nucleotides: 9. The germline gives CDR1 MGHRA, CDR2 YSYEKL. The CDR3 has 16 amino acids. CDR3 protein: CASSQEGGGGLETQYF. In DNA, the CDR3 is TGCGCCAGCAGCCAAGAGGGGGGGGGAGGGCTGGAGACCCAGTACTTC.

The chain uses TRBV27 and TRBJ2-1; possibly TRBD2 for D (5 bases). The CDR3 has 16 residues. V lost 6 bases and J 0 bases, leaving 15 bases between the germline ends. Germline CDR1 MNHEY, CDR2 SMNVEV (reference sequence). The CDR3 DNA reads TGTGCCAGCAGCGCGGCGGGCTACCTCTCCTACAATGAGCAGTTCTTC. Encoded protein: CASSAAGYLSYNEQFF.

This clone occurred a few times. J is TRBJ1-1 and V is TRBV5-1, with D possibly matching TRBD1 (6 bases). CDR3 length: 14 amino acids. Deletions cut 4 bases from V and 6 bases from J, with 16 bases between. Germline CDR1 and CDR2: SGHRS and YFSETQ. The CDR3 DNA reads as TGCGCCAGCAGCGGACGAGGGGGGGAGGCTGAAGCTTTCTTT. As protein: CASSGRGGEAEAFF.

J is TRBJ2-7 and V is TRBV2; 7 nucleotides match TRBD2. Unmatched junction bases numbered 8, after V lost 6 bases and J lost 0 bases. CDR3 length: 15 amino acids. Germline values: CDR1 SNHLY, CDR2 FYNNEI. The CDR3 is CASSSASGYSYEQYF. The DNA of the CDR3 is TGTGCCAGCAGCAGTGCTAGCGGATACTCCTACGAGCAGTACTTC.

V is TRBV4-1 and J is TRBJ2-7; 7 bases fit TRBD1. In germline, CDR1 is MGHRA, CDR2 YSYEKL. Unmatched junction bases numbered 5, after V lost 4 bases and J lost 2 bases. This CDR3 is 14 amino acids long. CDR3 sequence reads: CASSPRDSPYEQYF. CDR3 nucleotide sequence: TGCGCCAGCAGCCCCCGGGACAGTCCCTACGAGCAGTACTTC.